These 10 T cell receptor beta chains share one sample of origin, sequenced in a study of T cell clones after liver transplantation. Assay used: immunoSEQ multiplex PCR; TCRdb lists only in-frame clones, some missing. The data contain 55,000 to 70,000 clones, 80% to 95% of them singletons. Sequenced here: CD4+ T cells from blood, sampled about 26 months after liver transplant. The receptor set was obtained from a human patient who received a liver transplant. These T cells may partly come from the graft donor.

In DNA form, the CDR3 reads TGTGCCAGCAGCTTCCTGACGGCAGGGGAGCTGTTTTTT. This translates into CASSFLTAGELFF. The V call is TRBV7-3, the J call TRBJ2-2; D is unclear. CDR1 SGHTA and CDR2 FQGTGA come from the germline V gene. The CDR3 totals 13 residues. V lost 3 bases and J lost 8, with 10 bases in between.

This chain uses TRBV5-8 with TRBJ2-7; D gene ambiguous. CDR1 and CDR2 (germline): SGHTS, YDEGEE. The CDR3 has 10 amino acids. V gave up 4 bases and J gave up 3 bases, with 2 bases separating them. CDR3 nucleotide sequence: TGTGCCAGCAGCCGCTACGAGCAGTACTTC. Its protein is CASSRYEQYF. Full variable domain (outside the CDR3, taken from reference TRBV5-8 and TRBJ2-7): EAGVTQSPTHLIKTRGQQATLRCSPISGHTSVYWYQQALGLGLQFLLWYDEGEERNRGNFPPRFSGRQFPNYSSELNVNALELEDSALYLCASSRYEQYFGPGTRLTVT.

In its sample, this clone was seen once. The gene calls are TRBV18 and TRBJ2-3, with a tentative D call TRBD2 (6 bases). The germline V and J ends were trimmed by 5 bases and 2 bases, with 8 bases remaining between them. This CDR3 comprises 13 residues. From germline, CDR1 is KGHSH and CDR2 LQKENI. This CDR3 is CASSGGTTDTQYF. The CDR3 region has the DNA TGTGCCAGCTCAGGCGGGACCACAGATACGCAGTATTTT. The whole variable domain, remainder taken from reference TRBV18 and TRBJ2-3, is NAGVMQNPRHLVRRRGQEARLRCSPMKGHSHVYWYRQLPEEGLKFMVYLQKENIIDESGMPKERFSAEFPKEGPSILRIQQVVRGDSAAYFCASSGGTTDTQYFGPGTRLTVL.

The chain is built from TRBV9 and TRBJ2-3; TRBD2 matches 10 bases. Germline V gene lookup returns CDR1 SGDLS and CDR2 YYNGEE. Trimming removed 0 bases from V and 1 base from J; junction bases left unmatched: 2. The CDR3 extends over 16 amino acids. The CDR3, as DNA: TGTGCCAGCAGCGTAGTAGGGACTAGCGGCACAGATACGCAGTATTTT. Translation gives CASSVVGTSGTDTQYF.

This clone turned up a few times. The chain is built from TRBV5-1 and TRBJ2-3; TRBD2 aligns across 13 bases. The CDR3 has 19 amino acids. V shed 3 bases and J 3 bases; nucleotides not matched to a gene: 13. Germline CDR1 is SGHRS and CDR2 is YFSETQ. The CDR3 DNA reads as TGCGCCAGCAGCTCGACCTCAACTAGCGGGAGGGCCAGGACAGATACGCAGTATTTT. Translated, it gives CASSSTSTSGRARTDTQYF.

The chain combines TRBV6-1 with TRBJ2-1, with 7 bases fitting TRBD2. The junction had 12 bases not matched to a gene; V was cut back by 1 base and J by 9 bases. CDR1 and CDR2 (germline): MNHNS, SASEGT. The CDR3 covers 16 residues. The chain's CDR3 is CASSEDRGAGELEQFF. CDR3 nucleotides: TGTGCCAGCAGTGAAGATCGTGGGGCGGGAGAACTTGAGCAGTTCTTC.

The chain employs TRBV9 and TRBJ1-1; D remains unclear. Trimming took 4 bases from V and 1 from J, leaving 11 bases between them. CDR1 is SGDLS, CDR2 YYNGEE, per germline. CDR3 length: 14 amino acids. The CDR3 nucleotides read TGTGCCAGCAGCAAAGTTGGAGAGAACACTGAAGCTTTCTTT. Its translation is CASSKVGENTEAFF.

This clone was detected a few times. The V gene is TRBV19, the J gene TRBJ1-2, with 10 nucleotides matching TRBD1. The CDR3 contains 15 residues. The germline V gene encodes CDR1 LNHDA and CDR2 SQIVND (reference sequence). With 5 bases clipped from V and 7 bases from J, the junction kept 10 bases outside the gene matches. CDR3 bases: TGTGCCAGTAGTCCGACAGGGGGCCTTCCTAGTGGCTACACCTTC. It is translated as CASSPTGGLPSGYTF.

The J gene is TRBJ2-2, the V gene TRBV19, with a tentative D call TRBD1 (6 bases). V gave up 7 bases and J gave up 4 bases, with 16 bases separating them. CDR1 and CDR2 (germline): LNHDA, SQIVND (reference sequence). CDR3 length equals 15 residues. The CDR3 nucleotides are TGTGCCAGTAACAAAGAGGGGGTGGGCACCGGGGAGCTGTTTTTT. Translated, it gives CASNKEGVGTGELFF.

J is TRBJ2-7 and V is TRBV9; TRBD2 agrees at 9 bases. CDR1 and CDR2 from the germline V gene are SGDLS and YYNGEE. V lost 0 bases and J lost 0; bases outside the gene matches: 1. The CDR3 extends over 15 amino acids. The CDR3 is CASSVGGRASYEQYF. DNA for the CDR3: TGTGCCAGCAGCGTAGGCGGGAGGGCCTCCTACGAGCAGTACTTC.